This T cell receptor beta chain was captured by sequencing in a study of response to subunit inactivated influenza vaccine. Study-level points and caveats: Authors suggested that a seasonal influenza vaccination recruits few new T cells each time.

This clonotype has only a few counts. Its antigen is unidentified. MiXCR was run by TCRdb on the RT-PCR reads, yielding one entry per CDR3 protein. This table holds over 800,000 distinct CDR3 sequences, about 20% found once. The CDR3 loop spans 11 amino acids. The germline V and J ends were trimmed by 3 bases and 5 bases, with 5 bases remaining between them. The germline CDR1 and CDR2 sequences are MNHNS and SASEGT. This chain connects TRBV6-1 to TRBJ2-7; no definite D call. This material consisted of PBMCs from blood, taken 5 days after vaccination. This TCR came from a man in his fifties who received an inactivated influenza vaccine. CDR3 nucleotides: TGTGCCAGCAGTGACCGACACGAGCAGTACTTC. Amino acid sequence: CASSDRHEQYF.